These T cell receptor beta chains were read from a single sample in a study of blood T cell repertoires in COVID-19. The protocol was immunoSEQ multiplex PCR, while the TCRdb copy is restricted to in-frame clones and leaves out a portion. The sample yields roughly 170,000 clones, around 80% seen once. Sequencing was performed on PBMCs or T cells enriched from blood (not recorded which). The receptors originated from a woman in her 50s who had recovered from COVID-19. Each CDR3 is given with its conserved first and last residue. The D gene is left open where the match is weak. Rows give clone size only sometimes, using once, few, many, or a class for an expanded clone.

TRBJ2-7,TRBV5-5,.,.,CASSLQGRYEQYF,TGTGCCAGCAGCTTGCAGGGCCGCTACGAGCAGTACTTC
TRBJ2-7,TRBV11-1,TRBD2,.,CASSNPREGGNEQYF,TGTGCCAGCAGCAACCCGCGGGAGGGAGGTAACGAGCAGTACTTC
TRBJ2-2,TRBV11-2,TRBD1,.,CASLQSGGVGELFF,TGTGCCAGCCTCCAGTCAGGGGGCGTCGGGGAGCTGTTTTTT
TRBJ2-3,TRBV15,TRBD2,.,CATSSDLAGSTDTQYF,TGTGCCACCAGCAGTGACCTAGCGGGAAGCACAGATACGCAGTATTTT
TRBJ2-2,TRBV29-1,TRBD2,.,CSGSGLGNTGELFF,TGCAGCGGTAGCGGGTTGGGGAACACCGGGGAGCTGTTTTTT
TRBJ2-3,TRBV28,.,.,CASSEPVAGTDTQYF,TGTGCCAGCAGTGAGCCGGTAGCGGGCACAGATACGCAGTATTTT
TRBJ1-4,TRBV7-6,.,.,CASSPVGIEEKLFF,TGTGCCAGCAGCCCGGTCGGGATAGAGGAAAAACTGTTTTTT
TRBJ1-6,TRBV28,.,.,CASSLAGNVYNSPLHF,TGTGCCAGCAGTTTAGCAGGGAACGTTTATAATTCACCCCTCCACTTT
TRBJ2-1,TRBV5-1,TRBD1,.,CASSVGQGTYNEQFF,TGCGCCAGCAGCGTGGGACAGGGTACCTACAATGAGCAGTTCTTC
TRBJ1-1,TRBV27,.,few,CASSLLGGPNTEAFF,TGTGCCAGCAGTTTATTGGGGGGGCCGAACACTGAAGCTTTCTTT
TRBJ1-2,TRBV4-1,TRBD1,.,CASSQPAREGARYGYTF,TGCGCCAGCAGCCAGCCTGCCCGAGAGGGGGCGCGCTATGGCTACACCTTC
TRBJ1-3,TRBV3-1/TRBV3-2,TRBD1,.,CASSPGGTGGNTIYF,TGTGCCAGCAGCCCTGGAGGGACAGGGGGAAACACCATATATTTT
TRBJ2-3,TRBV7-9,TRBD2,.,CASSSSFLAEVTDTQYF,TGTGCCAGCAGCTCGAGCTTTCTAGCGGAGGTAACAGATACGCAGTATTTT
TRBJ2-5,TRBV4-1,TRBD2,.,CASSQEATSAQETQYF,TGCGCCAGCAGCCAAGAGGCTACTAGCGCCCAAGAGACCCAGTACTTC
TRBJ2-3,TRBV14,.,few,CASSQDRLVGYF,TGTGCCAGCAGCCAAGATCGGCTAGTTGGGTATTTT
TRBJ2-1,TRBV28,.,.,CASGRRGSYNEQFF,TGTGCCAGCGGGCGGCGGGGTTCCTACAATGAGCAGTTCTTC
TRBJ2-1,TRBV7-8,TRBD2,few,CASSYPSGRANEQFF,TGTGCCAGCAGCTACCCTAGCGGGAGGGCCAATGAGCAGTTCTTC
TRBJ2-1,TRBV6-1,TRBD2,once,CASSEGGSGRANEQFF,TGTGCCAGCAGTGAAGGCGGTAGCGGGAGGGCCAATGAGCAGTTCTTC
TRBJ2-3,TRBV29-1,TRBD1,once,CSVEHALSSGTGATDTQYF,TGCAGCGTTGAACACGCCCTATCATCCGGGACAGGGGCTACAGATACGCAGTATTTT
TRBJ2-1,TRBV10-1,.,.,CASSKTSGAPCSYNEQFF,TGCGCCAGCAGTAAAACCTCAGGGGCCCCTTGCTCCTACAATGAGCAGTTCTTC
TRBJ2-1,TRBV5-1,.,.,CASSGGERDNEQFF,TGCGCCAGCAGCGGCGGGGAAAGGGACAATGAGCAGTTCTTC
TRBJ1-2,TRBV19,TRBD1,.,CASSAGTGGTHGYTF,TGTGCCAGTAGTGCCGGGACAGGGGGAACCCATGGCTACACCTTC
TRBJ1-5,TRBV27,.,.,CASSFDSRVSPQHF,TGTGCCAGCAGTTTCGACTCCAGGGTGTCGCCCCAGCATTTT
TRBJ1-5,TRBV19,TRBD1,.,CASSIPPGTGGNQPQHF,TGTGCCAGTAGTATTCCCCCCGGGACAGGGGGCAATCAGCCCCAGCATTTT
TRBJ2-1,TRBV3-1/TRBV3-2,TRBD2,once,CASSQVGGRLNEQFF,TGTGCCAGCAGCCAAGTGGGCGGGAGGCTCAATGAGCAGTTCTTC
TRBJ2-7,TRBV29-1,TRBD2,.,CSVRGVYRPASGNPGEQYF,TGCAGCGTGAGAGGTGTCTATCGGCCAGCTAGCGGGAATCCCGGGGAGCAGTACTTC
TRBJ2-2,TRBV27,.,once,CASSLSLASLSGELFF,TGTGCCAGCAGTTTGTCCTTGGCTAGTTTGAGCGGGGAGCTGTTTTTT
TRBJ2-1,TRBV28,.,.,CASGSGSYNEQFF,TGTGCCAGCGGGAGCGGATCCTACAATGAGCAGTTCTTC
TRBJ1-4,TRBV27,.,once,CASSLGYGYEKLFF,TGTGCCAGCAGTTTAGGGTACGGGTACGAAAAACTGTTTTTT